These 20 T cell receptor beta chains originate from one sample sequenced in a study of T cell repertoires in cytomegalovirus infection. No antigen has been assigned to these receptors. Using its own MiXCR run on the reads, TCRdb lists one record per CDR3 protein. The data show some 590,000 distinct CDR3 sequences, about 40% seen once. The specimen was cultured PBMCs, collected from culture after CMV antigen stimulation. All receptors derive from a human donor in good health (CMV status not recorded). Some clones in this sample may be carry-over from other donors' samples.

The chain couples TRBV7-9 to TRBJ1-5; D gene unclear. Looked up from germline, CDR1 is SEHNR and CDR2 is FQNEAQ (reference sequence). V lost 4 bases and J lost 0, with 10 bases in between. This CDR3 has 15 amino acids. CDR3 sequence: CASSSSGFSNQPQHF. CDR3 bases: TGTGCCAGCAGCTCTTCGGGTTTTAGCAATCAGCCCCAGCATTTT.

The gene calls are TRBV12-5 and TRBJ2-1, with 10 positions matching TRBD2. This CDR3 comprises 15 residues. CDR1 and CDR2 (germline): LGHNT, FRNRAP. V shed 6 bases and J 5 bases; nucleotides not matched to a gene: 7. CDR3 in amino acids: CASGSPGLANNEQFF. CDR3 nucleotides: TGTGCTAGTGGATCCCCGGGACTAGCGAACAATGAGCAGTTCTTC. Complete variable domain (other parts from reference TRBV12-5 and TRBJ2-1): DARVTQTPRHKVTEMGQEVTMRCQPILGHNTVFWYRQTMMQGLELLAYFRNRAPLDDSGMPKDRFSAEMPDATLATLKIQPSEPRDSAVYFCASGSPGLANNEQFFGPGTRLTVL.

The rearrangement links TRBV12-3 or TRBV12-4 to TRBJ1-1; the D gene is possibly TRBD1 (5 bases). V gave up 4 bases and J gave up 3 bases, with 12 bases separating them. CDR3 length: 14 residues. This CDR3 is CASSSRTRDTEAFF. The CDR3 nucleotides are TGTGCCAGCAGTTCCAGGACAAGGGACACTGAAGCTTTCTTT.

The chain is built from TRBV7-9 and TRBJ2-5, with 12 bases aligning to TRBD2. The CDR3 is 18 amino acids. The germline CDR1 and CDR2 sequences are SEHNR and FQNEAQ (reference sequence). V was pared by 3 bases and J by 3 bases, with 11 bases of the junction left unmatched. The chain's CDR3 is CASSFVTLTSGREETQYF. The CDR3 bases are TGTGCCAGCAGCTTTGTAACCCTGACTAGCGGGAGAGAAGAGACCCAGTACTTC.

This chain links TRBV23-1 with TRBJ1-5; D ambiguous. TRBV23-1 is reported as an ORF; its role is uncertain. The CDR3 loop spans 15 amino acids. Trimming removed 4 bases from V and 2 bases from J, with 12 bases in between. This CDR3 is CASSPAFIGNQPQHF. In DNA, the CDR3 is TGCGCCAGCAGTCCCGCGTTCATTGGCAATCAGCCCCAGCATTTT.

This clonotype is labeled large (0.1 to 1%). The rearrangement uses TRBV6-1 and TRBJ1-2; a possible D gene is TRBD1 (6 bases). CDR3 size: 12 residues. The V end lost 5 bases, the J end lost 9 bases, and 13 bases lay between the germline ends. Germline CDR1 is MNHNS and CDR2 is SASEGT. The CDR3 coding sequence is TGTGCCAGCAGTTTGGTGGGGGCGAGCTACACCTTC. Translating gives CASSLVGASYTF.

V and J are TRBV2 and TRBJ1-2; D call uncertain. This CDR3 region has 12 residues. V dropped 6 bases and J dropped 8 bases, with 13 bases sitting between them. Germline V gene sequence: CDR1 SNHLY, CDR2 FYNNEI. The CDR3 sequence is CASRSGLGGYTF. CDR3 nucleotide sequence: TGTGCCAGCAGATCCGGGCTTGGAGGCTACACCTTC. The variable domain in full, completed from reference TRBV2 and TRBJ1-2, reads EPEVTQTPSHQVTQMGQEVILRCVPISNHLYFYWYRQILGQKVEFLVSFYNNEISEKSEIFDDQFSVERPDGSNFTLKIRSTKLEDSAMYFCASRSGLGGYTFGSGTRLTVV.

This clonotype was seen a handful of times. This chain joins TRBV7-9 and TRBJ1-1, with D possibly TRBD1 on 6 matching bases. There are 15 residues in the CDR3. The germline V gene has CDR1 SEHNR and CDR2 FQNEAQ (reference sequence). Trimming pared 6 bases from V and 1 base from J, leaving 15 bases between. The CDR3 nucleotides are TGTGCCAGCAGTCCCCCCCGGACAGAGAACACTGAAGCTTTCTTT. This encodes CASSPPRTENTEAFF.

Points on this clonotype: This may be a read error, as it is one base from a much larger clone. Because it lacks the conserved phenylalanine or tryptophan at the end, this CDR3 is likely a read error. This CDR3 is CASSLRTGEDYGYTL. CDR3 sequence (DNA): TGTGCCAGCAGCTTACGGACAGGGGAAGACTATGGCTACACCCTC. The chain carries TRBV7-2 and TRBJ1-2; 9 positions match TRBD1. From germline, CDR1 is SGHTA and CDR2 FQGNSA. The CDR3 contains 15 residues. J was trimmed by 3 bases and V by 2 bases; bases with no gene match: 4.

The V gene is TRBV5-1, the J gene TRBJ2-2, with TRBD2 matching over 8 bases. Germline-derived CDR1 and CDR2 are SGHRS and YFSETQ. The junction had 2 bases not matched to a gene; V was cut back by 2 bases and J by 5 bases. The length of the CDR3 is 14 residues. The CDR3 nucleotides read TGCGCCAGCAGCTTTAAGCGGGAGACCGGGGAGCTGTTTTTT. It codes for CASSFKRETGELFF.

The rearrangement uses TRBV7-2 and TRBJ2-7, with no clear D. The CDR3 spans 14 residues. V was cut by 5 bases and J by 5 bases, with 16 bases left in between. From germline, CDR1 is SGHTA and CDR2 FQGNSA. The CDR3 nucleotides read TGTGCCAGCAGCCTCCCCGGCTCGCTTCACGAGCAGTACTTC. This gives the protein CASSLPGSLHEQYF. Together with reference TRBV7-2 and TRBJ2-7, the CDR3 gives the full variable domain: GAGVSQSPSNKVTEKGKDVELRCDPISGHTALYWYRQSLGQGLEFLIYFQGNSAPDKSGLPSDRFSAERTGGSVSTLTIQRTQQEDSAVYLCASSLPGSLHEQYFGPGTRLTVT.

Only a few counts were recorded for this clonotype. The chain carries TRBV11-2 and TRBJ2-7, with TRBD1 matching over 8 bases. V dropped 4 bases and J dropped 5; count of bases not matched to a gene: 10. This CDR3 spans 15 amino acids. CDR1 is SGHAT and CDR2 is FQNNGV in the germline V gene. In DNA form, the CDR3 reads TGTGCCAGCAGCTCGGTGACAGGGGTGATCCACGAGCAGTACTTC. This gives the protein CASSSVTGVIHEQYF.

This sequence joins TRBV29-1 and TRBJ2-1, with a possible D match to TRBD1 (9 bases). The CDR3 runs to 18 residues. Germline loops: CDR1 SQVTM, CDR2 ANQGSEA. Trimming left V 7 bases short and J 4 bases short, with 29 bases between. The CDR3 nucleotides are TGCAGCGGGACCGGGACAGGGTTAGCGGGAAGGTATTACAATGAGCAGTTCTTC. It yields the protein CSGTGTGLAGRYYNEQFF.

This rearrangement joins TRBV19 to TRBJ2-7; possible D gene TRBD2, 6 bases. The V end was cut by 4 bases, the J end by 2 bases, with 12 bases between. The CDR3 is made up of 14 amino acids. Germline V gives CDR1 LNHDA, CDR2 SQIVND (reference sequence). Written as DNA, the CDR3 is TGTGCCAGTAGTAGCCGGGAGATCCCCTACGAGCAGTACTTC. Translating it yields CASSSREIPYEQYF.

The chain employs TRBV7-9 and TRBJ2-2; D not resolved. The CDR3 length is 13 residues. V lost 0 bases to trimming and J lost 7 bases, with 6 bases between them. CDR1 is SEHNR and CDR2 is FQNEAQ in the germline V gene (reference sequence). The CDR3 reads CASSLAVGGELFF. The CDR3 coding sequence is TGTGCCAGCAGCTTAGCAGTGGGCGGGGAGCTGTTTTTT. Full variable domain (remainder filled in from reference TRBV7-9 and TRBJ2-2): DTGVSQNPRHKITKRGQNVTFRCDPISEHNRLYWYRQTLGQGPEFLTYFQNEAQLEKSRLLSDRFSAERPKGSFSTLEIQRTEQGDSAMYLCASSLAVGGELFFGEGSRLTVL.

The chain employs TRBV7-2 and TRBJ2-2, with a tentative D call TRBD1 (5 bases). The V and J ends lost 1 base and 2 bases respectively, with 8 bases between them. From germline, CDR1 is SGHTA and CDR2 FQGNSA. The CDR3 runs to 15 residues. The CDR3 spells CASSLGRVNTGELFF. As DNA, the CDR3 is TGTGCCAGCAGCTTAGGCAGGGTTAACACCGGGGAGCTGTTTTTT.

The J gene is TRBJ1-4, the V gene TRBV7-4; D not certain. This CDR3 has 15 residues. The V gene's germline CDR1 is SGHVT and CDR2 SQSDAQ. The V gene lost 0 bases and the J gene lost 4 bases, with 9 bases spanning the gap. The DNA for the CDR3 is TGTGCCAGCAGCTTAGCTCCGGATGTTAATGAAAAACTGTTTTTT. This encodes CASSLAPDVNEKLFF.

V is TRBV27 and J is TRBJ2-7; D not resolved. V was clipped by 5 bases and J by 2 bases, with 19 bases between them. This CDR3 comprises 16 residues. Germline assignment: CDR1 MNHEY and CDR2 SMNVEV (reference sequence). The CDR3 nucleotides are TGTGCCAGCAGTCAATTCGGGCAGACCGGACCCTACGAGCAGTACTTC. Amino acid sequence: CASSQFGQTGPYEQYF.

The J gene is TRBJ2-3, the V gene TRBV7-6, with 9 bases fitting TRBD2. The CDR3 has 19 amino acids. V shed 5 bases and J 1 base; nucleotides not matched to a gene: 16. Germline V gene sequence: CDR1 SGHVS, CDR2 FNYEAQ. CDR3 sequence: CASSGWASGNYRGTDTQYF. In nucleotides, the CDR3 is TGTGCCAGCAGCGGCTGGGCTAGCGGGAATTACCGGGGCACAGATACGCAGTATTTT.

This clonotype has a handful of counts. The chain is built from TRBV7-6 and TRBJ1-3; a possible D gene is TRBD1 (5 bases). The CDR3 totals 16 residues. Germline V gives CDR1 SGHVS, CDR2 FNYEAQ. Trimming shortened V by 5 bases and J by 0 bases, and 14 bases separated the two germline ends. The CDR3: CASSPRPGDSGNTIYF. The DNA of the CDR3 is TGTGCCAGCAGCCCTCGTCCGGGGGACTCTGGAAACACCATATATTTT.